This TCR beta chain was identified during a study of cytomegalovirus exposure and HLA in healthy donors. The PCR had 60 Vbeta and 13 Jbeta primers. Authors' data handling: Later work found 80 million or so unique TCR beta chains, with about 10 million shared. Only in-frame clones appear in the TCRdb table, and some are missing; sequencing was by immunoSEQ multiplex PCR. V and J calls and clone size are as listed in that table; D and trimming were resolved from the DNA. The sample contains tens of thousands of clones, roughly 63% of which appear only once. Study-wide results and limits: In a later analysis, TCR association rates varied by HLA locus: DRB1 most, HLA-C fewest. A classifier reportedly called cytomegalovirus status with high sensitivity and specificity.

This clone was detected many times. As yet, its antigen is unknown. V was clipped by 4 bases and J by 7 bases, with 24 bases between them. CDR3 length: 16 residues. The V gene's germline CDR1 is SGHDT and CDR2 YYEEEE. The sample taken for sequencing was PBMCs. This receptor was obtained from a woman aged 45 to 65 in good health and CMV-seropositive. V and J are TRBV5-6 and TRBJ2-7, with a weak D call TRBD2 (6 bases). The CDR3 DNA is TGTGCCAGCAGCATGGGACTCGGGAGTATATCTCGGGAGCAGTACTTC. Its protein product is CASSMGLGSISREQYF.